Reported below is one T cell receptor (beta chain). These data belong to a study of blood T cell repertoires in COVID-19. Germline CDR1 and CDR2: MNHEY and SMNVEV (reference sequence). There are 15 residues in the CDR3. The ends lost 5 bases at V and 2 bases at J; junction bases unmatched: 4. Clones were read by immunoSEQ multiplex PCR, and TCRdb kept only the in-frame ones, dropping some. The sample comprises 150,000 to 200,000 clones, about 81% of which are singletons, and about a tenth rests with the top ten. V and J are TRBV27 and TRBJ2-3; TRBD2 matches at 10 bases. The sequencing sample was made of peripheral blood. The sequence derives from a human donor in a cohort sampled during active COVID-19. This CDR3 reads CASSVAGGHTDTQYF. The CDR3 DNA follows: TGTGCCAGCAGTGTAGCGGGGGGCCACACAGATACGCAGTATTTT.